These T cell receptor beta chains were read from a single sample in a study of blood T cell repertoires in COVID-19. Sequencing was performed with immunoSEQ multiplex PCR; in TCRdb, only in-frame clones are kept and a portion is missing. Seen here are about 260,000 clones, 87% observed once, and the top ten hold 1.5%. Sequencing was carried out using peripheral blood. These receptors originate from a woman aged 40-49 years who had recovered from COVID-19. Each CDR3 is given with its conserved first and last residue. Each record gives: J gene, clone size, V gene, D gene, CDR3 DNA, CDR3 protein. A D gene is named only where the DNA matches it firmly. Clone sizes are given selectively: once, few, many, or a class where the clone is expanded.

j_call: TRBJ2-7
clone_size: .
v_call: TRBV7-2
d_call: TRBD2
cdr3_nt: TGTGCCAGCAGCTTCGAGCCGGGACTAGCGGCCGAGCAGTACTTC
cdr3_aa: CASSFEPGLAAEQYF

j_call: TRBJ1-4
clone_size: .
v_call: TRBV6-5
d_call: .
cdr3_nt: TGTGCCAGCAGTTACTCACTGGGGCCTAATGAAAAACTGTTTTTT
cdr3_aa: CASSYSLGPNEKLFF

j_call: TRBJ1-2
clone_size: .
v_call: TRBV11-2
d_call: .
cdr3_nt: TGTGCCAGCAGCTTAGGGGGCCCGACAGCGTATGGCTACACCTTC
cdr3_aa: CASSLGGPTAYGYTF

j_call: TRBJ2-7
clone_size: .
v_call: TRBV7-8
d_call: TRBD1
cdr3_nt: TGTGCCAGCAACTTGGGACAGGGGGCACTCGAGCAGTACTTC
cdr3_aa: CASNLGQGALEQYF

j_call: TRBJ2-2
clone_size: .
v_call: TRBV7-2
d_call: TRBD1
cdr3_nt: TGTGCCAGCAGCCGGGACAGATGGACCGGGGAGCTGTTTTTT
cdr3_aa: CASSRDRWTGELFF

j_call: TRBJ1-1
clone_size: .
v_call: TRBV19
d_call: .
cdr3_nt: TGTGCCAGTAGTATTGGGGGGGCGACAGAAGCTTTCTTT
cdr3_aa: CASSIGGATEAFF

j_call: TRBJ2-7
clone_size: .
v_call: TRBV5-4
d_call: .
cdr3_nt: TGTGCCAGCAGCTTGGACAGGGTAGTCTACGAGCAGTACTTC
cdr3_aa: CASSLDRVVYEQYF

j_call: TRBJ1-2
clone_size: .
v_call: TRBV7-9
d_call: .
cdr3_nt: TGTGCCAGCAGCTTAGTAGGAGGACCCCTGGGAGGCTACACCTTC
cdr3_aa: CASSLVGGPLGGYTF

j_call: TRBJ1-1
clone_size: .
v_call: TRBV27
d_call: .
cdr3_nt: TGTGCCAGCAGTTGGAGATCGAACACTGAAGCTTTCTTT
cdr3_aa: CASSWRSNTEAFF

j_call: TRBJ1-6
clone_size: few
v_call: TRBV4-1
d_call: .
cdr3_nt: TGCGCCAGCAGCCAAGATGGGAGCTCCTATAATTCACCCCTCCACTTT
cdr3_aa: CASSQDGSSYNSPLHF

j_call: TRBJ1-3
clone_size: .
v_call: TRBV4-2
d_call: TRBD1
cdr3_nt: TGTGCCAGCAGCCATCCGGGGACAGGGAATGGAAACACCATATATTTT
cdr3_aa: CASSHPGTGNGNTIYF

j_call: TRBJ2-3
clone_size: few
v_call: TRBV11-3
d_call: TRBD2
cdr3_nt: TGTGCCAGCAGCTTAGATCCAGCGGGGGGGCCCACAGATACGCAGTATTTT
cdr3_aa: CASSLDPAGGPTDTQYF

j_call: TRBJ2-2
clone_size: .
v_call: TRBV7-6
d_call: .
cdr3_nt: TGTGCCAGCAGCTCAACAAATTTGGGGGAGCTGTTTTTT
cdr3_aa: CASSSTNLGELFF

j_call: TRBJ1-1
clone_size: .
v_call: TRBV10-1
d_call: TRBD1
cdr3_nt: TGCGCCAGCAGTGAAGGGGGGAGGACAGGGGCGAACACTGAAGCTTTCTTT
cdr3_aa: CASSEGGRTGANTEAFF

j_call: TRBJ2-7
clone_size: .
v_call: TRBV13
d_call: TRBD1
cdr3_nt: TGTGCCAGCAGATCCCGGGACAGGGACTACGAGCAGTACTTC
cdr3_aa: CASRSRDRDYEQYF

j_call: TRBJ1-6
clone_size: .
v_call: TRBV6-4
d_call: TRBD1
cdr3_nt: TGTGCCAGCAGTCGGCCGACAGGGGGCACGACAGCCTATAATTCACCCCTCCACTTT
cdr3_aa: CASSRPTGGTTAYNSPLHF